This T cell receptor beta chain was recorded in a study of blood T cells in healthy people across ages. General study results and limits: It was held that the diversity estimates obtained from one million T cells were underestimates. Older individuals had lower TCR beta diversity per million T cells (the decline was roughly linear).

Donor samples were obtained from healthy Caucasian individuals from Russia, aged roughly 6 to 90. Every sample yielded at least 6.5 million isolated PBMCs. A J-beta primer mix and a sample-barcoded 5' primer were used in a second PCR of about 7 to 12 cycles. TCRdb analysed the 5' RACE reads with MiXCR anew, one entry per CDR3 protein. The sample lists roughly 1,300,000 distinct CDR3 sequences; 59% were seen once. V gave up 0 bases and J gave up 3 bases, with 18 bases separating them. This CDR3 is 16 amino acids long. The V gene's germline CDR1 is SQVTM and CDR2 ANQGSEA. To note about this clonotype: Antigen specificity is unknown.

The source is a man between 18 and 29 years old in good health. Sequencing was done on a sample of blood. The chain is built from TRBV29-1 and TRBJ2-7; TRBD1 might be the D (5 bases). The CDR3 DNA reads TGCAGCGTTGAAGATAGGTCTGACAGCCTTCTCTACGAGCAGTACTTC. This codes for CSVEDRSDSLLYEQYF.